One T cell receptor (beta chain) is described in this entry. What it binds is unknown. Following extraction, RNA underwent reverse transcription to cDNA, which served as the sequencing template. Sequenced by immunoSEQ multiplex PCR; TCRdb stores in-frame clones only, minus some. The table has about 180,000 clones, 53% seen once; the top ten hold under 14%. Germline V lookup: CDR1 SEHNR, CDR2 FQNEAQ (reference sequence). The CDR3 covers 17 residues. The V end was cut by 5 bases, the J end by 0 bases, with 19 bases between. This sample stems from a study of CD8+ T cells in alopecia areata. At the level of the study: Administration of oral tofacitinib to treated patients was at 5 to 10 mg twice daily. Affected scalp percentage gauged treated patients' severity. Findings and limits, study-wide: Many expanded lesional clones persisted in scalp and blood during tofacitinib treatment.

Sample treatment: oral pan-JAK inhibitor, 5-10 mg twice daily. This sample comprised CD8+ T cells sorted from blood, obtained at week 24, from a patient treated with tofacitinib. The receptor's source is a human donor with alopecia areata. The J gene is TRBJ1-2, the V gene TRBV7-9; D may be TRBD1 (6 bases). The CDR3 spells CASSGWLTEGANYGYTF. The DNA for the CDR3 is TGTGCCAGCAGCGGATGGCTCACGGAGGGGGCTAACTATGGCTACACCTTC.